This T cell receptor beta chain is from a study of blood T cells in healthy people across ages (dated by TCRdb to about 2015). The study in broad terms: In model experiments, template switching captured roughly one uniquely barcoded TCR beta cDNA molecule for every two T cells. The study measured age-related changes in TCR beta repertoire diversity using deep sequencing normalized with unique cDNA molecular identifiers. The donors were divided into four age groups: young (average around 15 years), middle-aged (approximately 39), aged (under 70) and long-lived (roughly 86). To avoid experimental bias, donors of different ages were spread randomly across the sequencing lanes. Using the same blood draw, the study looked at two additional independent replicas of 1 million unique cDNA reads for two donors, one aged 18 to 30 and the other aged 80 or older. Study-wide conclusions, independent of this receptor: Bulk unsorted PBMC profiling prevented conclusive comparison of naive and antigen-experienced compartments. Observed TCR beta diversity per million T cells fell roughly linearly with age, and a significant reduction was already apparent by age approximately 41. Donor CMV infection status was unknown, potentially confounding age-related changes in expanded clonotypes. Compared with the aged group, more naive CD4+ T cells, fewer expanded clones and increased TCR diversity were shown by the long-lived group, suggesting age selection. A strong correlation was found between observed TCR beta diversity and the percentage of naive T cells measured by flow cytometry. Total diversity estimates from one million sequenced T cells were considered lower bounds and underestimates.

The CDR3 holds 15 amino acids from the cysteine to the phenylalanine. Here the CDR3 DNA is all that survives: 45 bases in frame from base 1. Trimming accounts for 1 base at V and 5 bases at J, while the number of junction bases matched to no gene is 4. The germline V gene gives CDR1 as KGHDR and CDR2 as SFDVKD. The donors were roughly 39 Caucasian individuals from Russia, aged roughly 6 to 95 years, who were systemically healthy. Roughly 9.5 milliliters of peripheral blood were drawn from each donor into EDTA-treated Vacutainer tubes. Ficoll-Paque density-gradient centrifugation was used to isolate PBMCs, with at least 6.5 million per sample. Trizol reagent was used to extract total RNA from the PBMCs, yielding at least 5 micrograms per sample. Naive CD45RAhigh/CD27high T cell percentages were measured by flow cytometry on a PBMC aliquot from every donor. Library creation used 5' RACE. For sequencing, an Illumina HiSeq 2500 was employed. A second PCR of about 6 to 11 cycles was performed with a sample-barcoded 5' primer and a J-beta primer mix. A template-switch 5' adaptor carrying 12 random nucleotides introduced a unique molecular identifier onto each TCR beta cDNA molecule. At least 3 million CDR3-containing paired-end reads were obtained from each sample. First-strand cDNA synthesis was performed from all RNA using the Mint cDNA synthesis kit, with priming by a TRBC-specific oligonucleotide. After uracil-DNA glycosylase treatment, a first 18-cycle PCR used universal primers M1SS and BC2_uni_R on all cDNA. Regarding the original processing steps: For normalization, 1 million high-quality reads were randomly selected from each sample, with every read carrying a distinct molecular identifier. Reads with shared molecular identifiers were discarded instead of being binned into consensus sequences. MiTCR, run with a Q25 quality threshold and the strictest error-elimination algorithm, handled CDR3 identification, clonotype clustering and error correction. A nonparametric unseen species model with Euler transformation was used to estimate a lower bound on total TCR beta diversity. TCRdb trimmed the raw reads at Q25, called clones with MiXCR and kept productive beta chains. Duplicate CDR3 protein sequences are folded into a single record with the most common DNA and genes. These V and J calls rely on TCRdb rather than the paper's analysis. For this sample the table gives just over 1 million distinct CDR3 sequences, of which around 45% were detected only once. The biggest ten clones account for approximately 20% of the sample.

This clonotype has just a few counts. Its cognate antigen has yet to be identified. The record has no base qualities; no much larger clone is one base away. The specimen sequenced was blood. The TCR was taken from a woman aged 60-75 years in good health. This receptor chain uses TRBV24-1 and TRBJ2-1, with 7 bases aligning to TRBD1. The CDR3 corresponds to CATSDFSQGNNEQFF. The DNA is TGTGCCACCAGTGATTTCTCACAGGGGAACAATGAGCAGTTCTTC.